This T cell receptor beta chain originates from a study of early T cells in non-severe SARS-CoV-2 infection. Study-level information: Chains were not paired, and sequencing was done on bulk RNA from unsorted whole blood. Study-wide findings and caveats: VDJdb-based matching was biased toward anti-spike CD8 responses and missed private and CD4 specificities.

This clonotype was counted at least ten times. Its target is not known. CDR3 length: 16 amino acids. The ends lost 0 bases at V and 5 bases at J; junction bases unmatched: 9. The germline V gene has CDR1 DFQATT and CDR2 SNEGSKA (reference sequence). Individual cDNA molecules were tagged with unique molecular identifiers, the study reported. TCRdb ran MiXCR on the 5' RACE reads and lists one entry per CDR3 protein. The table lists around 45,000 distinct CDR3 sequences, roughly 4% of them singletons. Sequencing was carried out using whole blood. This TCR was recovered from an adult who was a healthcare worker with PCR-confirmed SARS-CoV-2 infection or an uninfected control (not recorded which). This chain links TRBV20-1 with TRBJ2-5; 10 bases line up with TRBD2. The CDR3 nucleotides are TGCAGTGCTAGAGACCTAGCGGGAGACGCATTGGAGACCCAGTACTTC. This gives the protein CSARDLAGDALETQYF.